This T cell receptor (beta chain) stems from a study of blood T cell repertoires in COVID-19. Study as a whole: Acute-phase and convalescent COVID-19 samples originated in the United States, Italy and Spain. T cells, B-cell-depleted T cells, or PBMCs provided the cDNA or gDNA that served as material.

V was clipped by 5 bases and J by 3 bases; unmatched bases: 4. Germline V lookup: CDR1 SGHDN, CDR2 FVKESK. This CDR3 contains 14 residues. In the source study's methods: Reference gene primer amplification in the assay estimated nucleated cell counts. Some clones are missing from TCRdb's copy, which holds only in-frame ones; the method was immunoSEQ multiplex PCR. V and J calls and clone size are those listed in that table; D and trimming were worked out from the DNA. The sample holds around 160,000 clones, roughly 86% seen once. The clonotype originates from a young man with acute or convalescent COVID-19. Sequenced input: peripheral blood. The chain joins TRBV14 to TRBJ2-3; 8 positions match TRBD1. The CDR3 DNA follows: TGTGCCAGCAGCTCCGGACAGGGAACAGATACGCAGTATTTT. Protein product: CASSSGQGTDTQYF.